This T cell receptor (beta chain) was recorded in a study of human T cells and chemical hapten exposure (dated by TCRdb to the early 2020s). Turning to the overall study: Libraries were pooled for sequencing, and variation in per-sample TCR yields was attributed mainly to small differences in library volumes within the pool. From each blood RNA sample, both TCR alpha and TCR beta chains were sequenced. The study tracked peripheral blood TCR repertoire changes in vivo during primary and secondary sensitization to the hapten diphenylcyclopropenone (DPC) in alopecia patients.

The protocol used for the library was 5' RACE. Sequenced using an Illumina MiSeq. During library preparation, unique molecular identifiers were attached to individual cDNA molecules so that TCRs could be counted quantitatively and reproducibly. Regarding the original processing steps: The median number of TCRs per sample was around 96,000, ranging from roughly 23,224 to 690,600. V, J and CDR3 annotation of the TCR reads was performed with the Decombinator software suite. Every sample was subsampled to the same number of TCRs (28,000) for the PS versus PT1 abundance plots. Expanded TCRs were defined as absent before sensitization and observed at least eight times at the 2-week time point. TCRdb took the public reads, trimmed them with fastp at Q25, ran MiXCR for clone calling and kept in-frame beta chains. Rows matching on CDR3 protein sequence are summarized as one entry with the most common DNA and genes. The V and J calls follow TCRdb's processing rather than the paper's. The sample has 110,000 to 150,000 distinct CDR3 sequences on record, about 4.3% of them singletons. 1.3% to 1.5% of the sample is taken by the ten largest.

Summary of the overall study and its limitations: DPC sensitization did not change the number of TCRs with a frequency above 1 in 1000, and there was no evidence of changes in global repertoire structure. Repeated subsampling changed both the strength of the expansion versus patch-test correlation and the threshold at which the correlation became significant.

Unfractionated whole blood was collected in Tempus Blood RNA tubes, and total RNA was extracted from that blood. Five or six healthy volunteers served as TCR sequencing controls and were bled at day 0, 2 weeks and 6 weeks. The table lists this clonotype with many counts. The antigen this receptor binds is unknown. No qualities accompany the bases; no much larger clone lies one base away. V ends up 6 bases short and J 1 base short, with an unmatched junction base count of 7. The CDR3 starts with the cysteine, ends with the phenylalanine, and has 15 residues. Just CDR3 DNA is preserved here, 45 bases in frame from base 1.

The chain uses TRBV12-3 or TRBV12-4 and TRBJ2-3; 7 nucleotides in the junction match TRBD2. The source of this sequence is a female donor in good health. CDR3 protein: CASRYGLDGTDTQYF. At the DNA level, the sequence is TGTGCCAGCAGATACGGACTAGATGGCACAGATACGCAGTATTTT.